This entry concerns a single TCR beta chain. Its antigen is unidentified. Produced via immunoSEQ multiplex PCR; TCRdb's table is partial and in-frame only. The table has about 130,000 clones, about 90% seen once; the top ten hold roughly 8%. The source of the sample is a study of T cell responses to AZD1222 COVID-19 vaccine. The CDR3 length is 13 residues. Trimming cost V 8 bases and J 6 bases, with 13 bases left between them. Germline CDR1 and CDR2: MNHEY and SVGAGI. Study-wide points: Regions 160-218 and 743-854 dominated among vaccine-associated CD4 TCRs spanning spike. Sampling that yielded the repertoires occurred only after the peak T cell response.

J is TRBJ2-2 and V is TRBV6-5; maybe TRBD2 (5 bases). Sequencing used peripheral blood, obtained on day 0 of AZD1222 vaccination. The TCR comes from an adult in good health. CDR3 residues: CASYGLRAGELFF. In nucleotides, the CDR3 is TGTGCCAGCTATGGGTTGAGGGCCGGGGAGCTGTTTTTT.